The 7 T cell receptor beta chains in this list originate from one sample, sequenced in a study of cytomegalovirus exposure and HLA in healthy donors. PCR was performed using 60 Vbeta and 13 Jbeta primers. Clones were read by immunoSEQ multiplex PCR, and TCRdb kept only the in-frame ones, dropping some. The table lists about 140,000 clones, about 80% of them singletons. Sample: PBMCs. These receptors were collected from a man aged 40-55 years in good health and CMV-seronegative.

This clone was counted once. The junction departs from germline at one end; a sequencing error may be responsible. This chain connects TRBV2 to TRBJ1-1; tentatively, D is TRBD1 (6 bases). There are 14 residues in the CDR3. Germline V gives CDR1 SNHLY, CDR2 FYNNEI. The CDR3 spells CASREDRPNTEAFF. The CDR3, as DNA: TGTGCCAGCAGGGAAGACAGGCCGAACACTGAAGCTTTCTTT.

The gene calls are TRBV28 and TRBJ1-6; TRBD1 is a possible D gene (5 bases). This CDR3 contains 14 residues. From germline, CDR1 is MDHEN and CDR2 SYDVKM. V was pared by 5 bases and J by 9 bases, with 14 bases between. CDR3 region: CASSPGGGSSPLHF. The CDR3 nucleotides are TGTGCCAGCAGTCCTGGGGGGGGGAGTTCACCCCTCCACTTT.

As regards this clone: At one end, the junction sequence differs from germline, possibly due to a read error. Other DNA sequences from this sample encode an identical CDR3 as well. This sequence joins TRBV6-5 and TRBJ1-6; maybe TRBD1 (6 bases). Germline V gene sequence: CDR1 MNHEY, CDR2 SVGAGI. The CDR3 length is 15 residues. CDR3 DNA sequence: TGTGCCACCAAGGACAGCGATCTCTATAATTCCCCCCTCCACTTT. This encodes CATKDSDLYNSPLHF.

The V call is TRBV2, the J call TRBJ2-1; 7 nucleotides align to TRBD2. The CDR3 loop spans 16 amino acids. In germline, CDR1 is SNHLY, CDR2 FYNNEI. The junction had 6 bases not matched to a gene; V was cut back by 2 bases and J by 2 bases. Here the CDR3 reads CASSELGGGTYNEQFF. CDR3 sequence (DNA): TGTGCCAGCAGTGAACTTGGCGGGGGTACCTACAATGAGCAGTTCTTC.

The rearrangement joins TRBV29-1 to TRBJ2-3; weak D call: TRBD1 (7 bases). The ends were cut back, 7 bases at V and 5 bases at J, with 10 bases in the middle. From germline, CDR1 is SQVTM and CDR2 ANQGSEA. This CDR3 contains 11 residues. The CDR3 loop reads CSGQGGDTQYF. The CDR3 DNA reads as TGCAGCGGACAGGGAGGAGATACGCAGTATTTT.

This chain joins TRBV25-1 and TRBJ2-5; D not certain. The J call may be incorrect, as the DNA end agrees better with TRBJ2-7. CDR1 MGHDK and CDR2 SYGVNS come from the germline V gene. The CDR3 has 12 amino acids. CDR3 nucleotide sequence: TGTGCCAGCAGTAGGTTGAACTACGAGCAGTACTTC. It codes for CASSRLNYEQYF.

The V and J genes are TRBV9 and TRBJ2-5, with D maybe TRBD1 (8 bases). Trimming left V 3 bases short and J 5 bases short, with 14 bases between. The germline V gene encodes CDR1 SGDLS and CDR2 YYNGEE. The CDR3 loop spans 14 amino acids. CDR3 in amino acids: CASSGGQGGETQYF. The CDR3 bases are TGTGCCAGCAGCGGAGGACAGGGAGGGGAGACCCAGTACTTC.